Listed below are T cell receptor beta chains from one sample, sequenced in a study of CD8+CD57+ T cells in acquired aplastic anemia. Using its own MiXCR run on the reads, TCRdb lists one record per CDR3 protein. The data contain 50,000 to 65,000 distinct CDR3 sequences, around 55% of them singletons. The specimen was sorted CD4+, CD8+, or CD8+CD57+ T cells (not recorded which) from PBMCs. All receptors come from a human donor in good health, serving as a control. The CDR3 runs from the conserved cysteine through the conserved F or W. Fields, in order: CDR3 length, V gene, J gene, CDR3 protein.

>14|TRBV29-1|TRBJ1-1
CSVDPRGGNTEAFF
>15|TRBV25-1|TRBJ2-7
CASSPREREFDEQYF
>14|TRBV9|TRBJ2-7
CAGSPRDRSHEQYF
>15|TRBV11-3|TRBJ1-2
CASSLDSLPNYGYTF
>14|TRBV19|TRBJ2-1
CACQRTSGYNEQFF
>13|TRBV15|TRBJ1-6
CATSSPAYSPLHF
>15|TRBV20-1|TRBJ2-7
CSPRLAGGPGYEQYF
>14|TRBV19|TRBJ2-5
CASSIETGRKTQYF
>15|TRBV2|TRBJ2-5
CASSEAGGGRETQYF
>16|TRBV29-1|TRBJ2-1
CSVEDQERPTYNEQFF
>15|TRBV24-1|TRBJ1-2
CATSWSGLANYGYTF
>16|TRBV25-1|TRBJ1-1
CASSAWTGGMNTEAFF
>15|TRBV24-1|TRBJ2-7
CAPSDSGGPDYEQYF
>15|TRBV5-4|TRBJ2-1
CASSTGLAAYNEQFF
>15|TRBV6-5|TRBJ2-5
CASSYSWGGQETQYF
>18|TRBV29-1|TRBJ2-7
CSVEDIGLAGGPGYEQYF
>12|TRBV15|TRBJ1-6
CATRSGNSPLHF
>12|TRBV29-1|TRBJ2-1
CSAIGGGNEQFF
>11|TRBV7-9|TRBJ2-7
CASSYGLEQYF
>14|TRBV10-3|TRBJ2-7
CAITTTPSSYEQYF
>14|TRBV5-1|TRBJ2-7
CASSSGTGGFEQYF
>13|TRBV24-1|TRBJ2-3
CATSVAATDTQYF
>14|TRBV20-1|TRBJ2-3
CSAAWDSITDTQYF
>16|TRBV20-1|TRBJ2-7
CSAFVNSRRLSYEQYF
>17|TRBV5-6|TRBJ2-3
CASSLEKYFSSTDTQYF
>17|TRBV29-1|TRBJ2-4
CSVDGTGGGLGKNIQYF
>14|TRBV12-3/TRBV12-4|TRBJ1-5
CATAFGRVDQPQHF
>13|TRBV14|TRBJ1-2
CASSPTGFYGYTF
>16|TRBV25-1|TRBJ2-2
CASSQQAGGNTGELFF
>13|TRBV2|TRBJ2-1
CASSTGTSAEQFF
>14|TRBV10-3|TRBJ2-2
CAISTWTNTGELFF
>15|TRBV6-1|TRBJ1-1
CASSPDSRFNTEAFF
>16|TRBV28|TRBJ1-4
CASSPRQGLANEKLFF
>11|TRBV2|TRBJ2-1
CASGTYNEQFF
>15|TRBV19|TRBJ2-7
CASSNGLAQFYEQYF